Shown below are 30 T cell receptor beta chains from a single sample sequenced in a study of shared clonotypes between healthy human individuals (dated by TCRdb to about 2020). The library was built by means of the immunoSEQ multiplex PCR assay. In its TCRdb copy, this immuneACCESS table keeps in-frame sequences only and misses some clones. Where compared with another copy, unresolved V genes explain less than half of these, and the others have no known cause. The sample yields some 2,500,000 clones; 93% were counted once. The ten largest clones add up to about 0.34% of the sample. The sequenced sample consisted of naive CD4+ T cells from PBMCs. The cell subset or site label of this sample denotes: CD45RA+ positively selected. The receptors were sampled from a man between 18 and 29 years old in good health. Some clones in this sample may be carry-over from other donors' samples.

In DNA form, the CDR3 reads TGTGCCAGCAGCTTAGAACCCGTCAGTTACAATGAGCAGTTCTTC. As protein: CASSLEPVSYNEQFF. V is TRBV7-6 and J is TRBJ2-1, with D unresolved. V was shortened by 1 base and J by 4 bases, with 11 bases between the two germline ends. The V gene's germline CDR1 is SGHVS and CDR2 FNYEAQ. The CDR3 sequence is 15 residues long. The variable domain in full, completed from reference TRBV7-6 and TRBJ2-1, reads GAGVSQSPRYKVTKRGQDVALRCDPISGHVSLYWYRQALGQGPEFLTYFNYEAQQDKSGLPNDRFSAERPEGSISTLTIQRTEQRDSAMYRCASSLEPVSYNEQFFGPGTRLTVL.

V is TRBV29-1 and J is TRBJ1-2, with 7 bases that match TRBD1. There are 15 residues in the CDR3. V lost 7 bases, J lost 6 bases, and 17 bases stayed unmatched. Per the germline V gene, CDR1 is SQVTM and CDR2 is ANQGSEA. CDR3 sequence (DNA): TGCAGCGCTAGGTCCGGGACAGACCTCTCAGATGGCTACACCTTC. Translated, it gives CSARSGTDLSDGYTF.

This clone came up a few times. The rearrangement joins TRBV5-1 to TRBJ2-7; no firm D call. The CDR3 is made up of 14 amino acids. The germline V and J ends were trimmed by 4 bases and 9 bases, with 20 bases remaining between them. CDR1 is SGHRS and CDR2 is YFSETQ in the germline V gene. The CDR3 reads CASSPGNTLKGQYF. The CDR3 coding sequence is TGCGCCAGCAGCCCGGGTAACACTCTTAAAGGGCAGTACTTC. The whole variable domain, filled in from reference TRBV5-1 and TRBJ2-7, reads KAGVTQTPRYLIKTRGQQVTLSCSPISGHRSVSWYQQTPGQGLQFLFEYFSETQRNKGNFPGRFSGRQFSNSRSEMNVSTLELGDSALYLCASSPGNTLKGQYFGPGTRLTVT.

The chain links TRBV10-2 to TRBJ1-2, with 7 positions matching TRBD1. The CDR3 spans 17 residues. Germline V lookup: CDR1 WSHSY, CDR2 SAAADI. With V trimmed by 5 bases and J by 2 bases, 14 bases remained unmatched. The CDR3 is CASSPGTRQGGNYGYTF. Written as DNA, the CDR3 is TGCGCCAGCAGTCCCGGTACTAGACAGGGTGGGAACTATGGCTACACCTTC.

The chain has TRBV6-5 and TRBJ2-7; 8 nucleotides match TRBD1. CDR1 is MNHEY, CDR2 SVGAGI, per germline. The V gene end was trimmed by 8 bases and the J gene end by 6 bases; junction bases not matched to a gene: 12. The CDR3 runs 14 residues. This CDR3 is CASGPRTGSFEQYF. The DNA of the CDR3 is TGTGCCAGCGGACCTCGGACAGGGAGTTTCGAGCAGTACTTC.

The chain joins TRBV9 to TRBJ1-4; a weak D match, TRBD1 (5 bases). This CDR3 spans 16 amino acids. Trimming took 4 bases from V and 2 from J, leaving 15 bases between them. The V gene's germline CDR1 is SGDLS and CDR2 YYNGEE. DNA of the CDR3: TGTGCCAGCAGCATCGCCCCACAGGTTACTAATGAAAAACTGTTTTTT. Protein product: CASSIAPQVTNEKLFF.

The V and J genes are TRBV5-1 and TRBJ1-1; D unresolved. From germline, CDR1 is SGHRS and CDR2 YFSETQ. CDR3 length: 15 amino acids. Trimming took off 2 bases at V and 4 bases at J, with 15 bases between the two ends. CDR3 nucleotides: TGCGCCAGCAGCTTCACCGGGCCAGCGGGCACTGAAGCTTTCTTT. This gives the protein CASSFTGPAGTEAFF.

CDR3 amino acids: CASSPQGSGNEKLFF. The CDR3 coding sequence is TGTGCCAGCTCACCCCAAGGGAGCGGTAATGAAAAACTGTTTTTT. The chain recombines TRBV18 with TRBJ1-4, with unresolved D. V was clipped by 3 bases and J by 4 bases, with 12 bases between them. The CDR3 spans 15 residues. CDR1 is KGHSH, CDR2 LQKENI, per germline. Drawing the rest from reference TRBV18 and TRBJ1-4, the complete variable domain is NAGVMQNPRHLVRRRGQEARLRCSPMKGHSHVYWYRQLPEEGLKFMVYLQKENIIDESGMPKERFSAEFPKEGPSILRIQQVVRGDSAAYFCASSPQGSGNEKLFFGSGTQLSVL.

The chain recombines TRBV21-1 with TRBJ1-2. TRBV21-1 is assigned pseudogene status. The CDR3 spans 12 residues. The chain's CDR3 is CASSQGAAGYTF. Written as DNA, the CDR3 is TGTGCCAGCAGCCAAGGAGCCGCTGGCTACACCTTC.

The chain is built from TRBV29-1 and TRBJ1-1, with 7 bases fitting TRBD1. The V gene's germline CDR1 is SQVTM and CDR2 ANQGSEA. CDR3 size: 11 residues. J lost 6 bases, V lost 8 bases, and 6 bases had no gene match. CDR3 sequence reads: CSSHRGSEAFF. CDR3 nucleotides: TGCAGCTCCCACAGGGGCTCTGAAGCTTTCTTT.

This chain's CDR3 is CASTRGQVNEQFF. The CDR3 region has the DNA TGTGCCAGTACCCGGGGACAAGTTAATGAGCAGTTCTTC. The chain has TRBV2 and TRBJ2-1, with D perhaps TRBD1 (6 bases). Germline CDR1 reads SNHLY; CDR2 reads FYNNEI. This CDR3 region has 13 residues. Between the trimmed V and J ends, which lost 9 bases and 7 bases, there was a span of 16 bases.

V is TRBV5-5 and J is TRBJ2-1; weak D call: TRBD2 (6 bases). The CDR3 is made up of 14 amino acids. Between the trimmed V and J ends, which lost 5 bases and 3 bases, there was a span of 12 bases. Germline CDR1 SGHKS, CDR2 YYEKEE (reference sequence). CDR3 in amino acids: CASSLTSVYNEQFF. The CDR3 DNA reads as TGTGCCAGCAGTCTGACTAGTGTCTACAATGAGCAGTTCTTC. Together with reference TRBV5-5 and TRBJ2-1, the CDR3 gives the full variable domain: DAGVTQSPTHLIKTRGQQVTLRCSPISGHKSVSWYQQVLGQGPQFIFQYYEKEERGRGNFPDRFSARQFPNYSSELNVNALLLGDSALYLCASSLTSVYNEQFFGPGTRLTVL.

The chain uses TRBV7-2 and TRBJ1-1; D unclear. Trimming cost V 3 bases and J 5 bases, with 10 bases left between them. The CDR3 has 13 amino acids. Germline V gene sequence: CDR1 SGHTA, CDR2 FQGNSA. The CDR3 DNA reads as TGTGCCAGCAGCTTTCAAAGAGGGACTGAAGCTTTCTTT. Its translation is CASSFQRGTEAFF.

The chain is built from TRBV28 and TRBJ1-5; 7 bases agree with TRBD1. The germline CDR1 and CDR2 sequences are MDHEN and SYDVKM. This CDR3 is 15 amino acids long. The V gene end was trimmed by 2 bases and the J gene end by 6 bases; junction bases not matched to a gene: 7. The chain's CDR3 is CASSLKAGGVQPQHF. The CDR3 DNA reads as TGTGCCAGCAGTTTAAAGGCAGGGGGGGTTCAGCCCCAGCATTTT.

The rearrangement uses TRBV7-8 and TRBJ2-3; D may correspond to TRBD1 or TRBD2 (5 bases each). With 4 bases removed from V and 4 bases from J, the gap between germline ends came to 21 bases. CDR1 and CDR2 (germline): SGHVS, FQNEAQ. The CDR3 loop spans 17 amino acids. CDR3 protein: CASSSQRMTTQADTQYF. CDR3 coding DNA: TGTGCCAGCAGCTCCCAGCGGATGACTACACAGGCAGATACGCAGTATTTT.

The J gene is TRBJ1-5, the V gene TRBV6-1; 9 bases are shared with TRBD1. The germline gives CDR1 MNHNS, CDR2 SASEGT. J was trimmed by 7 bases and V by 7 bases; bases with no gene match: 5. The CDR3 has 13 residues. CDR3 in DNA: TGTGCCAGCAATCTACAGGGGGCGCAGCCCCAGCATTTT. It encodes CASNLQGAQPQHF.

The chain carries TRBV6-6 and TRBJ2-7; TRBD1 agrees at 8 bases. The CDR3 consists of 15 residues. With V trimmed by 2 bases and J by 2 bases, 5 bases remained unmatched. Germline V gene sequence: CDR1 MNHNY, CDR2 SVGAGI (reference sequence). In DNA form, the CDR3 reads TGTGCCAGCAGTTACGTACAGGGGGTGGCCTACGAGCAGTACTTC. This translates into CASSYVQGVAYEQYF.

The rearrangement links TRBV28 to TRBJ2-4; 7 bases align to TRBD1. The V and J ends lost 2 bases and 3 bases, in that order; junction bases with no gene match: 4. The length of the CDR3 is 15 residues. CDR1 is MDHEN and CDR2 is SYDVKM in the germline V gene. CDR3 in DNA: TGTGCCAGCAGTTTAATCGGGACAGACAAAAACATTCAGTACTTC. It specifies CASSLIGTDKNIQYF. Full variable domain (remainder filled in from reference TRBV28 and TRBJ2-4): DVKVTQSSRYLVKRTGEKVFLECVQDMDHENMFWYRQDPGLGLRLIYFSYDVKMKEKGDIPEGYSVSREKKERFSLILESASTNQTSMYLCASSLIGTDKNIQYFGAGTRLSVL.

The V call is TRBV6-1, the J call TRBJ1-3, with D perhaps matching TRBD1 (5 bases). Germline V gives CDR1 MNHNS, CDR2 SASEGT. Trimming removed 0 bases at V and 8 bases at J, with 11 bases between. CDR3 length: 14 residues. Written as DNA, the CDR3 is TGTGCCAGCAGTGAAGCCTCCCTAGGGGACACCATATATTTT. This gives the protein CASSEASLGDTIYF.

The V and J genes are TRBV14 and TRBJ2-3; no firm D call. This CDR3 is built from 14 residues. Germline values: CDR1 SGHDN, CDR2 FVKESK. Between the trimmed V and J ends, which lost 4 bases and 0 bases, there was a span of 8 bases. This chain's CDR3 is CASSRLQSTDTQYF. For the CDR3, the DNA is TGTGCCAGCAGCCGCTTACAGAGCACAGATACGCAGTATTTT. Full variable domain (remainder filled in from reference TRBV14 and TRBJ2-3): EAGVTQFPSHSVIEKGQTVTLRCDPISGHDNLYWYRRVMGKEIKFLLHFVKESKQDESGMPNNRFLAERTGGTYSTLKVQPAELEDSGVYFCASSRLQSTDTQYFGPGTRLTVL.

The gene calls are TRBV2 and TRBJ2-5, with 9 positions matching TRBD1. Germline V gene sequence: CDR1 SNHLY, CDR2 FYNNEI. The CDR3 consists of 17 residues. With 6 bases clipped from V and 0 bases from J, the junction kept 11 bases outside the gene matches. The CDR3 sequence: CASRGVYGQGYQETQYF. In DNA, the CDR3 is TGTGCCAGCAGGGGGGTTTATGGACAGGGGTACCAAGAGACCCAGTACTTC.

The rearrangement joins TRBV19 to TRBJ1-2; 7 positions match TRBD1. The length of the CDR3 is 15 residues. V was clipped by 3 bases and J by 0 bases; unmatched bases: 4. CDR1 and CDR2 from the germline V gene are LNHDA and SQIVND (reference sequence). The CDR3 coding sequence is TGTGCCAGTAGTATCCCCCAGGGGGCTAACTATGGCTACACCTTC. This sequence encodes CASSIPQGANYGYTF. Using reference TRBV19 and TRBJ1-2 for the parts outside the CDR3, the full variable domain is DGGITQSPKYLFRKEGQNVTLSCEQNLNHDAMYWYRQDPGQGLRLIYYSQIVNDFQKGDIAEGYSVSREKKESFPLTVTSAQKNPTAFYLCASSIPQGANYGYTFGSGTRLTVV.

The rearrangement joins TRBV5-5 to TRBJ1-1; 10 bases map to TRBD1. Germline trimming cut 6 bases from V and 4 bases from J; bases unmatched to any gene: 9. The CDR3 contains 15 residues. The germline V gene encodes CDR1 SGHKS and CDR2 YYEKEE (reference sequence). CDR3 in amino acids: CASTSGQGGTTEAFF. As DNA, the CDR3 is TGTGCCAGCACCTCAGGACAGGGGGGTACCACTGAAGCTTTCTTT.

The V call is TRBV18, the J call TRBJ2-5; TRBD1 is a possible D gene (6 bases). Germline V gene data show CDR1 as KGHSH and CDR2 as LQKENI. Trimming shortened V by 3 bases and J by 3 bases, and 17 bases separated the two germline ends. The CDR3 runs to 16 residues. CDR3 sequence reads: CASSPPGASGKETQYF. The CDR3, as DNA: TGTGCCAGCTCACCTCCAGGGGCGTCGGGGAAAGAGACCCAGTACTTC.

This clone was found once. The chain carries TRBV5-4 and TRBJ2-7; D may be TRBD1 (6 bases). The CDR3 is 12 residues long. V gave up 4 bases and J gave up 6 bases, with 11 bases separating them. Germline loops: CDR1 SGHNT, CDR2 YYREEE (reference sequence). The CDR3 DNA sequence: TGTGCCAGCAGCCACAGGGTCGGCGAGCAGTACTTC. Its protein product is CASSHRVGEQYF.

The chain links TRBV9 to TRBJ2-2; 7 bases match TRBD2. The CDR3 length is 15 residues. Germline lookup yields CDR1 SGDLS and CDR2 YYNGEE. Trimming cost V 4 bases and J 0 bases; bases outside gene matches: 3. CDR3 sequence: CASSSGNPNTGELFF. CDR3 nucleotide sequence: TGTGCCAGCAGCAGCGGGAACCCGAACACCGGGGAGCTGTTTTTT.

The chain couples TRBV18 to TRBJ1-3; D perhaps matches TRBD1 (5 bases). CDR3 length: 17 residues. Germline V gene sequence: CDR1 KGHSH, CDR2 LQKENI. Trimming took 6 bases from V and 0 from J, leaving 18 bases between them. The CDR3 loop reads CASSQKGTESSGNTIYF. The CDR3 region has the DNA TGTGCCAGCTCGCAAAAAGGGACGGAGTCCTCTGGAAACACCATATATTTT.

The rearrangement links TRBV15 to TRBJ2-1; 7 bases match TRBD2. The CDR3 has 13 amino acids. Germline trimming cut 4 bases from V and 10 bases from J; bases unmatched to any gene: 7. CDR1 LNHNV and CDR2 YYDKDF come from the germline V gene (reference sequence). The CDR3 region is CATSIRTRGEQFF. DNA of the CDR3: TGTGCCACCAGCATCCGGACTAGAGGCGAGCAGTTCTTC.

The chain carries TRBV9 and TRBJ2-7; 7 bases fit TRBD2. The J segment lost 2 bases and the V segment lost 2 bases, leaving 7 bases of the junction unmatched. This CDR3 has 15 amino acids. The V gene's germline CDR1 is SGDLS and CDR2 YYNGEE. The DNA of the CDR3 is TGTGCCAGCAGCGTGAGAGCGGGGCACACCTACGAGCAGTACTTC. Translated, it gives CASSVRAGHTYEQYF.

The V call is TRBV18, the J call TRBJ2-1, with D maybe TRBD2 (6 bases). The CDR3 extends over 15 amino acids. Deletions cut 5 bases from V and 0 bases from J, with 11 bases between. Germline V lookup: CDR1 KGHSH, CDR2 LQKENI. The CDR3 DNA reads as TGTGCCAGCTCAACTAGCTCCCTCTCCTACAATGAGCAGTTCTTC. Its translation: CASSTSSLSYNEQFF.